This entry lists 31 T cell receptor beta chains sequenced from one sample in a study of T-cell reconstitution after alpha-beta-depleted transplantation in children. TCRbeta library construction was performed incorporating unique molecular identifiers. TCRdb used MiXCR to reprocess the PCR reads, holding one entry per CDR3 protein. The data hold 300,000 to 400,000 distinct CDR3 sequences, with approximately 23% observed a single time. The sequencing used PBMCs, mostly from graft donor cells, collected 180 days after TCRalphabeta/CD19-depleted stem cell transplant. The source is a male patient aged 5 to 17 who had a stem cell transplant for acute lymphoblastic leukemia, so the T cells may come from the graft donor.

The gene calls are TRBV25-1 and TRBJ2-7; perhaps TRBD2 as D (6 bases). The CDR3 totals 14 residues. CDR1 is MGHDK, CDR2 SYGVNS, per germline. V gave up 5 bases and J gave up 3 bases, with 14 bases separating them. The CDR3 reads CASSKRASGYEQYF. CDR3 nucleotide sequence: TGTGCCAGCAGTAAGCGGGCCTCTGGCTACGAGCAGTACTTC.

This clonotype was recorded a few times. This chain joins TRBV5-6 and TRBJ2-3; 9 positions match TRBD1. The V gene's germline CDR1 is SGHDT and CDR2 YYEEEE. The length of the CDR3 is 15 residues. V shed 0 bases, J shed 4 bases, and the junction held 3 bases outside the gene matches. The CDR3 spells CASSLVTGGADTQYF. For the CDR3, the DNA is TGTGCCAGCAGCTTGGTTACAGGGGGCGCAGATACGCAGTATTTT.

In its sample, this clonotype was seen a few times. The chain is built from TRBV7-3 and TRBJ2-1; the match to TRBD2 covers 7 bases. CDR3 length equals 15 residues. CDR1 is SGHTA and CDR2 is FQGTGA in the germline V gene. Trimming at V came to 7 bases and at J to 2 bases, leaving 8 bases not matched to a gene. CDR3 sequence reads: CASTPGGAAYNEQFF. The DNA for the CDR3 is TGTGCCAGCACCCCGGGGGGAGCTGCCTACAATGAGCAGTTCTTC.

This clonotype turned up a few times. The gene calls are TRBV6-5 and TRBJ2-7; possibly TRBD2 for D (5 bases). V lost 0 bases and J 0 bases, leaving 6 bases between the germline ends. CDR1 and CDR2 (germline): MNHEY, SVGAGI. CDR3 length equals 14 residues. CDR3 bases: TGTGCCAGCAGTTACTCTAGCGCCTCCTACGAGCAGTACTTC. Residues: CASSYSSASYEQYF.

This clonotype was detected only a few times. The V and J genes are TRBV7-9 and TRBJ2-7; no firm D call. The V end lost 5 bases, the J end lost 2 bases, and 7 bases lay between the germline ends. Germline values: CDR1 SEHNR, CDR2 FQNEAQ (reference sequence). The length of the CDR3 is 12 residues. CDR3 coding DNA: TGTGCCAGCAGCCCCTACGCCTACGAGCAGTACTTC. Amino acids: CASSPYAYEQYF. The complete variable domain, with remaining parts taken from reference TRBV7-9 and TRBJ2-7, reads DTGVSQNPRHKITKRGQNVTFRCDPISEHNRLYWYRQTLGQGPEFLTYFQNEAQLEKSRLLSDRFSAERPKGSFSTLEIQRTEQGDSAMYLCASSPYAYEQYFGPGTRLTVT.

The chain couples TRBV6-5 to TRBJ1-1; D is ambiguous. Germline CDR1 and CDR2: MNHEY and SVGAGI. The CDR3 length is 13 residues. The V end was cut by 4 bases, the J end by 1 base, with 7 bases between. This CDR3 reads CASSSTWNTEAFF. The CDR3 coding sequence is TGTGCCAGCAGTTCGACTTGGAACACTGAAGCTTTCTTT.

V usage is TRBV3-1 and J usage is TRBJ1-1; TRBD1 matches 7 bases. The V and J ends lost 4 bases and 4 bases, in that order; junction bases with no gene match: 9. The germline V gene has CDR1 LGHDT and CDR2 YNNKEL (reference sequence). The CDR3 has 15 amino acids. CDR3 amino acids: CASSLGGGGLTEAFF. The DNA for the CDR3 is TGTGCCAGCAGCCTAGGGGGAGGGGGCCTCACTGAAGCTTTCTTT.

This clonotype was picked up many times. The chain's CDR3 is CASSVAGIPPGEKLFF. The DNA for the CDR3 is TGTGCCAGCAGCGTAGCGGGGATCCCCCCGGGAGAAAAACTGTTTTTT. This rearrangement joins TRBV9 to TRBJ1-4; no definite D call. V lost 0 bases and J 8 bases, leaving 17 bases between the germline ends. This CDR3 region has 16 residues. Germline V gene sequence: CDR1 SGDLS, CDR2 YYNGEE.

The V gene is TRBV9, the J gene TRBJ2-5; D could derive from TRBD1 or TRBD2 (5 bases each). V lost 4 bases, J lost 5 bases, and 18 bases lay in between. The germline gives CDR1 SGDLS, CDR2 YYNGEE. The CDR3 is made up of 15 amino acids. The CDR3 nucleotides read TGTGCCAGCAGCTTACCGGGACCAACTGTCGAGACCCAGTACTTC. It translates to CASSLPGPTVETQYF.

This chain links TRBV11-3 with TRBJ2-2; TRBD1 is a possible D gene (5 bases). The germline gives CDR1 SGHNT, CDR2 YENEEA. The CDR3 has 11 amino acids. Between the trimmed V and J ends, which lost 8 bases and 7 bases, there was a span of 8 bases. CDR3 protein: CASGQGGELFF. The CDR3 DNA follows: TGTGCCAGCGGCCAGGGCGGGGAGCTGTTTTTT.

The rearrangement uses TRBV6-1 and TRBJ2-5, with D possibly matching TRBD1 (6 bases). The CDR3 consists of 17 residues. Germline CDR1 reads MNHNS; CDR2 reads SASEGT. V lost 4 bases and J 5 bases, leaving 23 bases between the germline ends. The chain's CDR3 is CASSGHRDTLEEETQYF. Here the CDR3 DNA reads TGTGCCAGCAGTGGCCACCGGGACACATTAGAGGAGGAGACCCAGTACTTC.

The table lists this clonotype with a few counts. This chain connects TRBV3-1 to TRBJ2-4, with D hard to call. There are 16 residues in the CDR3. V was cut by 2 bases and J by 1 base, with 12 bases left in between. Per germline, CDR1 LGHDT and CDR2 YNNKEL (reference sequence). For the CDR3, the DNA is TGTGCCAGCAGCCAACCGCCACCCAATGCCAAAAACATTCAGTACTTC. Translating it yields CASSQPPPNAKNIQYF.

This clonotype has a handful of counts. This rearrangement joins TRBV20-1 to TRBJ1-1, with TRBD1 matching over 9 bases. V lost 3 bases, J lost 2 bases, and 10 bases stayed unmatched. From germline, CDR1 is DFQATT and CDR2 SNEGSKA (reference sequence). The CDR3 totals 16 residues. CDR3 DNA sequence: TGCAGTGCTAGGGGGAGGGACAGGGACGGTAACACTGAAGCTTTCTTT. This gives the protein CSARGRDRDGNTEAFF.

The CDR3 DNA reads TGTGCCAGCAGTTCAGGGAACAGGGTGAACACTGAAGCTTTCTTT. It yields the protein CASSSGNRVNTEAFF. The V gene is TRBV6-5, the J gene TRBJ1-1; D perhaps matches TRBD1 (6 bases). There are 15 residues in the CDR3. Trimming stripped 4 bases from V and 0 bases from J, with 12 bases between. The germline V gene encodes CDR1 MNHEY and CDR2 SVGAGI.

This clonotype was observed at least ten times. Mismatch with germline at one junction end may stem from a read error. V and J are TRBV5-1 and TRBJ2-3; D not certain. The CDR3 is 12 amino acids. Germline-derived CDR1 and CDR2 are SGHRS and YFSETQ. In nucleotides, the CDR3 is TGTGCCAGCAGTTTAAGCACAGATACGCAGTATTTT. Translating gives CASSLSTDTQYF.

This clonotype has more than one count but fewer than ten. The DNA of the CDR3 is TGTGCCAGCAGCTTAGTGGCGGGATTTGAAGCTTTCTTT. Amino acid sequence: CASSLVAGFEAFF. The genes are TRBV7-2 and TRBJ1-1; D is ambiguous. The CDR3 runs to 13 residues. With 1 base removed from V and 7 bases from J, the gap between germline ends came to 10 bases. From germline, CDR1 is SGHTA and CDR2 FQGNSA.

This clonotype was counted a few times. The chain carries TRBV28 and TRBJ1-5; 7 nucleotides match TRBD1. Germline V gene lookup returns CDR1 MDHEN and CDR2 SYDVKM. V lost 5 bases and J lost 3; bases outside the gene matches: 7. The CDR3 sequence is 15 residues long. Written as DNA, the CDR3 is TGTGCCAGCAGTGCCCCGGGACAGCTCAATCAGCCCCAGCATTTT. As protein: CASSAPGQLNQPQHF. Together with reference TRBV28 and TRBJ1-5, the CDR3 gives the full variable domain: DVKVTQSSRYLVKRTGEKVFLECVQDMDHENMFWYRQDPGLGLRLIYFSYDVKMKEKGDIPEGYSVSREKKERFSLILESASTNQTSMYLCASSAPGQLNQPQHFGDGTRLSIL.

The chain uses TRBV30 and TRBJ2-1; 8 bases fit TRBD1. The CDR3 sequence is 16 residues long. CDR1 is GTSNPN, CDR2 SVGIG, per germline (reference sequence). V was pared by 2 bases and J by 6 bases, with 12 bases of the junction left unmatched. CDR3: CAWSRPRTGMVNEQFF. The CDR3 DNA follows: TGTGCCTGGAGTAGACCTCGGACAGGGATGGTCAATGAGCAGTTCTTC.

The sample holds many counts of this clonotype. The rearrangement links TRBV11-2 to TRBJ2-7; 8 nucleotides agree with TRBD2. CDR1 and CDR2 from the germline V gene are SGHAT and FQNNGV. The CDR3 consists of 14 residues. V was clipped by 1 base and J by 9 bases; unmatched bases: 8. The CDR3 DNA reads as TGTGCCAGCAGCTTAGCGGGTAGCGGGACCGTGCAGTACTTC. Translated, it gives CASSLAGSGTVQYF.

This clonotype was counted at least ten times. The DNA of the CDR3 is TGCGCCAGCAGCTTGAGCGGCTACAATGAGCAGTTCTTC. It encodes CASSLSGYNEQFF. The rearrangement links TRBV5-1 to TRBJ2-1; perhaps TRBD2 as D (5 bases). The V and J ends lost 1 base and 3 bases respectively, with 5 bases between them. CDR1 and CDR2 (germline): SGHRS, YFSETQ. CDR3 length: 13 amino acids.

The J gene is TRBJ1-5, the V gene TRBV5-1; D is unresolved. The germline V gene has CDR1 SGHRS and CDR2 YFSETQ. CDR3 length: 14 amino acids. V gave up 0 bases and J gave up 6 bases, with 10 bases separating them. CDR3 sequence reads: CASSLAEGVQPQHF. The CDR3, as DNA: TGCGCCAGCAGCTTGGCCGAAGGCGTTCAGCCCCAGCATTTT.

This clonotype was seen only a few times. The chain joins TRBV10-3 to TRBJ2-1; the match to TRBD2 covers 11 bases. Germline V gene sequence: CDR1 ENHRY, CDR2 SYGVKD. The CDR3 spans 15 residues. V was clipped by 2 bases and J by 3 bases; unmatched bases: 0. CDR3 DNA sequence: TGTGCCATCAGTGAGGGGACTAGCGGCTACAATGAGCAGTTCTTC. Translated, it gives CAISEGTSGYNEQFF.

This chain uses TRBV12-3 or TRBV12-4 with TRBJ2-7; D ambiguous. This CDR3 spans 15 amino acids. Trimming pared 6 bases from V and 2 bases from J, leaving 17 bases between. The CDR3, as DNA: TGTGCCAGCAGCGAAATATCGGCGAATCCCTACGAGCAGTACTTC. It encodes CASSEISANPYEQYF.

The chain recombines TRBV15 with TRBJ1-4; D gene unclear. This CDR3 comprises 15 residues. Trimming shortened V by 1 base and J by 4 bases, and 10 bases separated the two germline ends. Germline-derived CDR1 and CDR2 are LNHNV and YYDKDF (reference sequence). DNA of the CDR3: TGTGCCACCAGCAGAGTATCAAGTATTAATGAAAAACTGTTTTTT. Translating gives CATSRVSSINEKLFF.

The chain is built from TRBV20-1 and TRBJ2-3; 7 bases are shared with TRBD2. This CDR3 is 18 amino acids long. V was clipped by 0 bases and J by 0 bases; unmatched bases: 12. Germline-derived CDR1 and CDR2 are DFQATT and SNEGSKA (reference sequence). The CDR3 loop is CSAREPPTSVASTDTQYF. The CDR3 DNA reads TGCAGTGCTAGAGAACCTCCCACTAGCGTCGCTAGCACAGATACGCAGTATTTT.

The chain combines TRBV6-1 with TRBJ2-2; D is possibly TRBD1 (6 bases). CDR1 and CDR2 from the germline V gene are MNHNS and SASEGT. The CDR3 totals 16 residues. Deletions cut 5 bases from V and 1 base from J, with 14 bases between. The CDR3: CASSPLGHQNTGELFF. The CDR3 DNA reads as TGTGCCAGCAGTCCCTTGGGACACCAGAACACCGGGGAGCTGTTTTTT.

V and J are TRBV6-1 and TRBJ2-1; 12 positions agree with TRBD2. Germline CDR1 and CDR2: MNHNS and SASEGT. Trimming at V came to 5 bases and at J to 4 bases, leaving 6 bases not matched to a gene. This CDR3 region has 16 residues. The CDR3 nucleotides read TGTGCCAGCAGTCTCTTCGGGACTAGCGGGTACAATGAGCAGTTCTTC. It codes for CASSLFGTSGYNEQFF.

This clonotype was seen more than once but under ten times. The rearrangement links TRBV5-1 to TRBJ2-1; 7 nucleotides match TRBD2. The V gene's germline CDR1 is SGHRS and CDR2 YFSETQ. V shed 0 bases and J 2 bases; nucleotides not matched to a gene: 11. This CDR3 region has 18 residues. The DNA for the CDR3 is TGCGCCAGCAGCTTGGGATCGGCTAGCGGTAGGACCTACAATGAGCAGTTCTTC. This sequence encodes CASSLGSASGRTYNEQFF.

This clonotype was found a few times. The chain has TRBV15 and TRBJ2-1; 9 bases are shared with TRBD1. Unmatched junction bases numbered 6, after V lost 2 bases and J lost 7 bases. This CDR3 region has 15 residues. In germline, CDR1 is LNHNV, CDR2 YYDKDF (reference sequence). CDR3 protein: CATSRTGTGWNEQFF. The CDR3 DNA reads TGTGCCACCAGCAGAACCGGGACAGGGTGGAATGAGCAGTTCTTC.

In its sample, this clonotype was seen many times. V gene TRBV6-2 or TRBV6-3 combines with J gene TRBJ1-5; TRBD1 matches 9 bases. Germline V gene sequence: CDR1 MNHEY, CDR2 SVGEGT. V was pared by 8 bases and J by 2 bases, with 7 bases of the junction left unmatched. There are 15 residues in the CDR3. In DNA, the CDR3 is TGTGCCAGCGCGGGGACAGGGTCCGGCAATCAGCCCCAGCATTTT. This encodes CASAGTGSGNQPQHF.

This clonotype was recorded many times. In DNA, the CDR3 is TGCGCCAGCAGCCAAGAGGGACTCACAGATACGCAGTATTTT. It is translated as CASSQEGLTDTQYF. The gene calls are TRBV4-1 and TRBJ2-3, with a possible D match to TRBD2 (6 bases). Deletions cut 0 bases from V and 2 bases from J, with 6 bases between. The CDR3 is 14 residues long. Looked up from germline, CDR1 is MGHRA and CDR2 is YSYEKL.